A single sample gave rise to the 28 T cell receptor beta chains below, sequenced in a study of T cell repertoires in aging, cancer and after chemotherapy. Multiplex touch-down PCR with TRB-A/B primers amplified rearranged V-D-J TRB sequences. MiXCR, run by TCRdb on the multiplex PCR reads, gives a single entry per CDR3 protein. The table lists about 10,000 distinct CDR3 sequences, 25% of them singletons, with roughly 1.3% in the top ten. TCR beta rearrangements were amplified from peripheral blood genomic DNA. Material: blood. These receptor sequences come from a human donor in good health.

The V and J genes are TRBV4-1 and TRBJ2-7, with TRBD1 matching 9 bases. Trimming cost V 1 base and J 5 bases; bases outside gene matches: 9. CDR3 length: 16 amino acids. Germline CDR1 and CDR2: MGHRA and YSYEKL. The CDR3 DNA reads TGCGCCAGCAGCCAAGGTGGGACAGGGAACCACCACGAGCAGTACTTC. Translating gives CASSQGGTGNHHEQYF.

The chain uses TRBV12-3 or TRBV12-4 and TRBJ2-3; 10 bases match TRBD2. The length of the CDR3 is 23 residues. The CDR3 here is CASGFFIPDRPSGSGSTTDTQYF. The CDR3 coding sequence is TGTGCTAGTGGTTTCTTTATACCGGATCGGCCTAGCGGGAGTGGATCCACCACAGATACGCAGTATTTT.

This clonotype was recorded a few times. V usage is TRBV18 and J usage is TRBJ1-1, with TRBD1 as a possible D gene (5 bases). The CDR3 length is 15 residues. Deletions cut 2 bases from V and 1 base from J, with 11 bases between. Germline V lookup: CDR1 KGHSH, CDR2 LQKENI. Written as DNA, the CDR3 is TGTGCCAGCTCACCAAAACGGGGCTGGAACACTGAAGCTTTCTTT. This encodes CASSPKRGWNTEAFF.

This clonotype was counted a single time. CDR3 residues: CASSLSGTMVNEQFF. CDR3 sequence (DNA): TGTGCCAGCAGTCTCTCCGGGACAATGGTCAATGAGCAGTTCTTC. The chain uses TRBV28 and TRBJ2-1; the D gene is possibly TRBD1 (6 bases). The CDR3 is made up of 15 amino acids. Trimming pared 5 bases from V and 6 bases from J, leaving 17 bases between. Germline lookup yields CDR1 MDHEN and CDR2 SYDVKM.

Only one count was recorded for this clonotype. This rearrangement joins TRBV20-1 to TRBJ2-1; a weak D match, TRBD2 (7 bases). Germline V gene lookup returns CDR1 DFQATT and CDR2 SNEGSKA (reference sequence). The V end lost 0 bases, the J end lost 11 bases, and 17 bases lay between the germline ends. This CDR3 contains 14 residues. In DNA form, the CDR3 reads TGCAGTGCTAGAGATCGGAGGGGGGGAGATAAGCAGTTCTTC. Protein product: CSARDRRGGDKQFF.

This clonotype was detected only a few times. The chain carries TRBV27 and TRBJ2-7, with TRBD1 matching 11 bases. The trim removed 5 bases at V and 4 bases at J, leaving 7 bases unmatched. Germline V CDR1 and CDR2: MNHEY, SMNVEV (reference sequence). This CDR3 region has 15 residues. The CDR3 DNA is TGTGCCAGCAGTACCCCCGGGACAGGGGGATACGAGCAGTACTTC. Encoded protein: CASSTPGTGGYEQYF.

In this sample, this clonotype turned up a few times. CDR3 sequence (DNA): TGTGCCAGCAGCCAAACCTTGTATCTAGCGGGAGGGACCGGGGAGCTGTTTTTT. This gives the protein CASSQTLYLAGGTGELFF. The chain links TRBV6-2 or TRBV6-3 to TRBJ2-2, with TRBD2 matching 12 bases. Losses at the gene ends were 6 bases for V and 5 bases for J; bases not matched to a gene: 13. The CDR3 extends over 18 amino acids. CDR1 is MNHEY and CDR2 is SVGEGT in the germline V gene.

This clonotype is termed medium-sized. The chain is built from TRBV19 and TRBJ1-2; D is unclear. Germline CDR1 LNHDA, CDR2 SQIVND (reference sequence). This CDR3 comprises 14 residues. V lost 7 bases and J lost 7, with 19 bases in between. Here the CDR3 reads CASTTPGFGGGYTF. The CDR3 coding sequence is TGTGCCAGTACCACCCCTGGGTTTGGCGGTGGCTACACCTTC.

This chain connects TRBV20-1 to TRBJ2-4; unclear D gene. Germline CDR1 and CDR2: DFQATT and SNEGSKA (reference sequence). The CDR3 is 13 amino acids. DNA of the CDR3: TGCAGCCTACACAGTGTAGCCAAAAACATTCAGTACTTC. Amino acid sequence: CSLHSVAKNIQYF.

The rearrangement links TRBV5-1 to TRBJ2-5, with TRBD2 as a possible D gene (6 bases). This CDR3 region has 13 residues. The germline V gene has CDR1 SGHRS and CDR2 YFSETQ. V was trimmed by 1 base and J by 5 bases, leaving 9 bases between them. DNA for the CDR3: TGCGCCAGCAGCTTGTGGGCGGGGGAGACCCAGTACTTC. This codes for CASSLWAGETQYF.

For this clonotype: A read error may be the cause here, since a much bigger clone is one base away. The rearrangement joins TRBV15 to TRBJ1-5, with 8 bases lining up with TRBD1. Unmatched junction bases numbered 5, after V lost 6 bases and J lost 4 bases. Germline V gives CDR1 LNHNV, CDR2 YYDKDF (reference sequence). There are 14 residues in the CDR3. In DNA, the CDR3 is TGTGCCACCAGTAGGACAGGGAGAAATCAGCCCCAGCATTTT. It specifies CATSRTGRNQPQHF.

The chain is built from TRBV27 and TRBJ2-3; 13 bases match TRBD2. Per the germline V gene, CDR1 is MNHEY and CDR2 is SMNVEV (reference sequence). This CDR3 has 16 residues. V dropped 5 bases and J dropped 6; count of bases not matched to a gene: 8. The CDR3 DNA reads TGTGCCAGCAGTCCTACCATACTAGCGGGAGGGGATACGCAGTATTTT. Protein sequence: CASSPTILAGGDTQYF.

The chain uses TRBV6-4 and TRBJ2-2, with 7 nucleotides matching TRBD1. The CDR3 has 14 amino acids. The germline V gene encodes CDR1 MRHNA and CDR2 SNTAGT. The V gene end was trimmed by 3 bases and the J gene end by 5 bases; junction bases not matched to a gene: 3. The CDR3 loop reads CASSEQGRTGELFF. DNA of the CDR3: TGTGCCAGCAGTGAACAGGGGAGAACCGGGGAGCTGTTTTTT.

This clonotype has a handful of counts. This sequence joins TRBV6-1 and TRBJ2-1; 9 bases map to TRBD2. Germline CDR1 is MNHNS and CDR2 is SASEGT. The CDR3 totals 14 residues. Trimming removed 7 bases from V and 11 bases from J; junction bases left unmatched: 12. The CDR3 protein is CASTTSGFYMQQFF. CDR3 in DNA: TGTGCCAGCACTACTAGCGGGTTCTACATGCAGCAGTTCTTC.

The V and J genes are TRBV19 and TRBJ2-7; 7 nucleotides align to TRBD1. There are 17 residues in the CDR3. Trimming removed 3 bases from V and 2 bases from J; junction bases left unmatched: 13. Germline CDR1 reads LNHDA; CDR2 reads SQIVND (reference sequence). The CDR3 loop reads CASSIAPGQSITYEQYF. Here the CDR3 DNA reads TGTGCCAGTAGTATCGCTCCGGGACAGTCAATAACCTACGAGCAGTACTTC.

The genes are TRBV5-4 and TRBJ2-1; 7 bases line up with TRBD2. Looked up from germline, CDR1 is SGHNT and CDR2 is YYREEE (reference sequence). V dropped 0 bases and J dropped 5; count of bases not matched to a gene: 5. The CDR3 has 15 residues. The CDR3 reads CASSLGWSGNNEQFF. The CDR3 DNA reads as TGTGCCAGCAGCTTGGGCTGGAGCGGGAACAATGAGCAGTTCTTC.

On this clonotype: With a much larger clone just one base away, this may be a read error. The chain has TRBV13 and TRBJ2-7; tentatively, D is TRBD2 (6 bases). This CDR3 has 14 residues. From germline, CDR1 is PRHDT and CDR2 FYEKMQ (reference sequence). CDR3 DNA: TGTGTCAGCAGCAAGGGGCGGGGCTCCTACGAGCAGTACTTC. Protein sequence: CVSSKGRGSYEQYF.

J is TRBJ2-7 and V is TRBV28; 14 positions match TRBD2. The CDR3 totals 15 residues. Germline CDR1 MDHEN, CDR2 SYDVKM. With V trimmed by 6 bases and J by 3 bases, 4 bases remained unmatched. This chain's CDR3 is CASSPGTSGSYEQYF. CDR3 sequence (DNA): TGTGCCAGCAGCCCCGGGACTAGCGGGAGCTACGAGCAGTACTTC.

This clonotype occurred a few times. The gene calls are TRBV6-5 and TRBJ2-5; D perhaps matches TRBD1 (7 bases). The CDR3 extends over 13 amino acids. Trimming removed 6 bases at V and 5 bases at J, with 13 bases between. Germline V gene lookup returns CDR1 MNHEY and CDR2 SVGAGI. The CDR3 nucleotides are TGTGCCAGCAGAAAGGCAGGGGGGGAGACCCAGTACTTC. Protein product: CASRKAGGETQYF.

In nucleotides, the CDR3 is TGTGCCTGGAGAGACGACAGGAGATACACTGAAGCTTTCTTT. Encoded protein: CAWRDDRRYTEAFF. The V and J genes are TRBV30 and TRBJ1-1; D is possibly TRBD1 (6 bases). Germline-derived CDR1 and CDR2 are GTSNPN and SVGIG (reference sequence). Trimming stripped 3 bases from V and 3 bases from J, with 14 bases between. The CDR3 spans 14 residues.

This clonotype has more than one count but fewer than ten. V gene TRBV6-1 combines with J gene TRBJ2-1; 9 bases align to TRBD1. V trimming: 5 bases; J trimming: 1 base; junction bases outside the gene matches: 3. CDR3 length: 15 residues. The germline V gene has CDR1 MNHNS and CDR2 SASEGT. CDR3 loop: CASSMTGGSYNEQFF. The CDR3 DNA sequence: TGTGCCAGCAGTATGACAGGGGGATCCTACAATGAGCAGTTCTTC.

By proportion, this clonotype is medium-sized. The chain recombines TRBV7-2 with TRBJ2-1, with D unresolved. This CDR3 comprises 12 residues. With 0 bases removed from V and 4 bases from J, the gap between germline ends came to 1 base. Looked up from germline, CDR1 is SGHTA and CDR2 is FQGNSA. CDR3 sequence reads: CASSLAYNEQFF. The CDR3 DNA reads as TGTGCCAGCAGCTTAGCGTACAATGAGCAGTTCTTC.

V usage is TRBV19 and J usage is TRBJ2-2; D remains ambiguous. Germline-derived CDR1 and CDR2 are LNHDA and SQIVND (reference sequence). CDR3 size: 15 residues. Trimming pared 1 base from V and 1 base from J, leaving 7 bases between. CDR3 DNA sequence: TGTGCCAGTAGTATAGGGAACTTGAACACCGGGGAGCTGTTTTTT. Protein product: CASSIGNLNTGELFF.

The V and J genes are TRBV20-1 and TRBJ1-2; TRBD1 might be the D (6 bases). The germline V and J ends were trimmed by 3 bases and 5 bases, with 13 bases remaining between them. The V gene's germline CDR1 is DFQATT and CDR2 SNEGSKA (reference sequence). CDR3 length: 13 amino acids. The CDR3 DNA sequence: TGCAGTGCTAGTGTAGGGGGTCGGTATGGCTACACCTTC. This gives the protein CSASVGGRYGYTF.

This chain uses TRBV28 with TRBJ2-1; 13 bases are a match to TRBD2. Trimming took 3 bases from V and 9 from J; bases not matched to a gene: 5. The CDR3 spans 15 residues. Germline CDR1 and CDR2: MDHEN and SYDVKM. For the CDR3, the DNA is TGTGCCAGCAGTTTCGGGACTAGCGGGATCTCTGAGCAGTTCTTC. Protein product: CASSFGTSGISEQFF.

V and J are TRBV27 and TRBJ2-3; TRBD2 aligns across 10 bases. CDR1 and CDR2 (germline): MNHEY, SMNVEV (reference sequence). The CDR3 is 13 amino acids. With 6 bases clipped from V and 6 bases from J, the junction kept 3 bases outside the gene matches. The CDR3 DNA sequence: TGTGCCAGCAGCCTAGCGGGAGCCGATACGCAGTATTTT. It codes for CASSLAGADTQYF.

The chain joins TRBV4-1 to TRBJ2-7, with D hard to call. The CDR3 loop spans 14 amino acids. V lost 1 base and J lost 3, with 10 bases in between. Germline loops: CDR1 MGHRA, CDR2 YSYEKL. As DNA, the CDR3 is TGCGCCAGCAGCCAAGGGATGGGCCACTACGAGCAGTACTTC. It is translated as CASSQGMGHYEQYF.

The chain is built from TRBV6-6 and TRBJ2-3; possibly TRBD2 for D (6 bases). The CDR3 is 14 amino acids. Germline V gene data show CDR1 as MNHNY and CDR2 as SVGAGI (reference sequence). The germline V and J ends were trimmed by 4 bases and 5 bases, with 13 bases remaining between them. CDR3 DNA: TGTGCCAGCAGTTTCCCGCGGGAAGGAGATACGCAGTATTTT. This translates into CASSFPREGDTQYF.